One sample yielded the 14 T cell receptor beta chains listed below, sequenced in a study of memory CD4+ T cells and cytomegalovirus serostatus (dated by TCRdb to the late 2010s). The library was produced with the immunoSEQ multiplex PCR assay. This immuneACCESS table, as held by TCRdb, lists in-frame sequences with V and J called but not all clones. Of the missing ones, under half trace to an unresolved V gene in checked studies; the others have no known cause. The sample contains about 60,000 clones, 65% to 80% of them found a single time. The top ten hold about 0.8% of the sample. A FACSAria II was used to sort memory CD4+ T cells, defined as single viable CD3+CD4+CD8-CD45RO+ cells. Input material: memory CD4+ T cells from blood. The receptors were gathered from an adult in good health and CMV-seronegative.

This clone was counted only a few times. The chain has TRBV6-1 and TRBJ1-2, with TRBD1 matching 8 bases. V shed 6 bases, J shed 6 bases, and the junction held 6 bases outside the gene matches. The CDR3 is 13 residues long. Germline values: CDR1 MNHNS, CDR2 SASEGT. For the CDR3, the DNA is TGTGCCAGCAGGGCGACAGGGGCTAATGGCTACACCTTC. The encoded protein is CASRATGANGYTF.

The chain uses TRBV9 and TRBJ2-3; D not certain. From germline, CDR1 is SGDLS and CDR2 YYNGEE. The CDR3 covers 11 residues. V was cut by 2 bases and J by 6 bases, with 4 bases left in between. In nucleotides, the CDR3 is TGTGCCAGCAGCGTGGGGGATACGCAGTATTTT. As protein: CASSVGDTQYF.

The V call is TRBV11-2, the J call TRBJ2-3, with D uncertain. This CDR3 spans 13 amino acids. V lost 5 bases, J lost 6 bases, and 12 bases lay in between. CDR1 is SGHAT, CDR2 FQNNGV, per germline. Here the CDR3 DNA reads TGTGCCAGCAGCCCGCCGGCTCTTGATACGCAGTATTTT. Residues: CASSPPALDTQYF.

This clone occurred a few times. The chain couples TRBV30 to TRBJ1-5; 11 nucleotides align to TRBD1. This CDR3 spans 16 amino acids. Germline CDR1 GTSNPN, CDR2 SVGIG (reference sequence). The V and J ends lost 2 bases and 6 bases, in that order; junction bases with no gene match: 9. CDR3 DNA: TGTGCCTGGAGTCCCATTGGACAGGGGGCTGTTCAGCCCCAGCATTTT. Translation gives CAWSPIGQGAVQPQHF.

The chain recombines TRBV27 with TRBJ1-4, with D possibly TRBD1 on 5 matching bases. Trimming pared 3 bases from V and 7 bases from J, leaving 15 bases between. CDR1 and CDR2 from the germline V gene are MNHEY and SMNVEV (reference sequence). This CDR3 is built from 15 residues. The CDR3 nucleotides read TGTGCCAGCAGTTTCCGGGGGTGGGGGACTGAAAAACTGTTTTTT. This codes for CASSFRGWGTEKLFF.

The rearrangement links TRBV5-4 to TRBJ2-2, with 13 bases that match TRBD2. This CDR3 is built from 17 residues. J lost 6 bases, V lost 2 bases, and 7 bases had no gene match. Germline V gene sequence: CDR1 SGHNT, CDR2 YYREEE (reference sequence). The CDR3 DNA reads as TGTGCCAGCAGCTTAGGACTAGCGGGGGCGCGACCCGGGGAGCTGTTTTTT. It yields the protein CASSLGLAGARPGELFF.

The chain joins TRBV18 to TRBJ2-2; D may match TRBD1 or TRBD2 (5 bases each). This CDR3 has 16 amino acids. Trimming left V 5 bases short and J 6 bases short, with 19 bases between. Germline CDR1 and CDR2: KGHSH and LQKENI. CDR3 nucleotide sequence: TGTGCCAGCTCATCGGGGCCCCCAGGGAGCGCCGGGGAGCTGTTTTTT. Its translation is CASSSGPPGSAGELFF.

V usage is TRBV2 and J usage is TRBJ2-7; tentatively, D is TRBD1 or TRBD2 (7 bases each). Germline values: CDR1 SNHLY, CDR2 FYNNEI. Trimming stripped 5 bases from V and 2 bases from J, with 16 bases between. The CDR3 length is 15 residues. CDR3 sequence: CASSPGGTATYEQYF. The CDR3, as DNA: TGTGCCAGCAGTCCCGGGGGGACAGCGACCTACGAGCAGTACTTC.

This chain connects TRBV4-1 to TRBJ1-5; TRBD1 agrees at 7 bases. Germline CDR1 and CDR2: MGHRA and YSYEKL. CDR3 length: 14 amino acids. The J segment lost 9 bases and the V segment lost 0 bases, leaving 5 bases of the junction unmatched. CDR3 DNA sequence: TGCGCCAGCAGCCAAGACGGACAGGCCTGGCCCCAGCATTTT. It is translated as CASSQDGQAWPQHF.

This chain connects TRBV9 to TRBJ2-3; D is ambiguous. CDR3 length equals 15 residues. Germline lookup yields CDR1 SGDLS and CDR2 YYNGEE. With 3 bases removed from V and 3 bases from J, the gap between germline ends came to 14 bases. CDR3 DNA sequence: TGTGCCAGCAGCGCCGGGCTGGGCTCGACAGATACGCAGTATTTT. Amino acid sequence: CASSAGLGSTDTQYF.

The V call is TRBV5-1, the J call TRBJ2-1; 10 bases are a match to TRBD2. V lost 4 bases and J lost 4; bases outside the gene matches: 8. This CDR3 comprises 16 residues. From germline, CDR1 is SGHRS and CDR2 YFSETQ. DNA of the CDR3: TGCGCCAGCAGCGTTAGCGGGAGGATGGGTTACAATGAGCAGTTCTTC. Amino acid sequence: CASSVSGRMGYNEQFF.

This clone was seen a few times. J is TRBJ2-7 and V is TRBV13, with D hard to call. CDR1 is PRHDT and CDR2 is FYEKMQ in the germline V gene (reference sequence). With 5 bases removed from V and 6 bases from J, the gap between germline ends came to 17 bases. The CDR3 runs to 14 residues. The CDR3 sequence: CASSPQSSTREQYF. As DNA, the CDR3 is TGTGCCAGCAGCCCCCAATCATCAACCCGCGAGCAGTACTTC.

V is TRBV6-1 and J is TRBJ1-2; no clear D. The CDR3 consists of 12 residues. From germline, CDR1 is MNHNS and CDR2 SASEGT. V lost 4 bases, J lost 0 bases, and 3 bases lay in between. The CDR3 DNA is TGTGCCAGCAGTGCAGCTAACTATGGCTACACCTTC. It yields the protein CASSAANYGYTF.

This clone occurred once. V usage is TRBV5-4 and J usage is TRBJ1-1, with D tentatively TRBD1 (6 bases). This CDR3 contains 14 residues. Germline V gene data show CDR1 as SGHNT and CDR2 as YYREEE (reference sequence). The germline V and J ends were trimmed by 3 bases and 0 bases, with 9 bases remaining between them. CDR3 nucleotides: TGTGCCAGCAGCTCTACAGGGTTGAACACTGAAGCTTTCTTT. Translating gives CASSSTGLNTEAFF.